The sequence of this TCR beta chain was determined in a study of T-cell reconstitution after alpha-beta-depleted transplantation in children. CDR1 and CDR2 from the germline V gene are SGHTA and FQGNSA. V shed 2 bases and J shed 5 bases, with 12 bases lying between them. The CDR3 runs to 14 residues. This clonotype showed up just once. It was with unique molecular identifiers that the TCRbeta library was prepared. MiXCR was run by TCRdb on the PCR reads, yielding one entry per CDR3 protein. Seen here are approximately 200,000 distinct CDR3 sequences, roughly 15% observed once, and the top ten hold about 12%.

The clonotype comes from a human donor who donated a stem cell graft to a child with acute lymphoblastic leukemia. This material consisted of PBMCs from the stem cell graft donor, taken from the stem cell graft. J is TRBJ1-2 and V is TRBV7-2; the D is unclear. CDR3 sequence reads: CASSLPVPDYGYTF. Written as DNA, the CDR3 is TGTGCCAGCAGCTTACCCGTCCCGGATTATGGCTACACCTTC.